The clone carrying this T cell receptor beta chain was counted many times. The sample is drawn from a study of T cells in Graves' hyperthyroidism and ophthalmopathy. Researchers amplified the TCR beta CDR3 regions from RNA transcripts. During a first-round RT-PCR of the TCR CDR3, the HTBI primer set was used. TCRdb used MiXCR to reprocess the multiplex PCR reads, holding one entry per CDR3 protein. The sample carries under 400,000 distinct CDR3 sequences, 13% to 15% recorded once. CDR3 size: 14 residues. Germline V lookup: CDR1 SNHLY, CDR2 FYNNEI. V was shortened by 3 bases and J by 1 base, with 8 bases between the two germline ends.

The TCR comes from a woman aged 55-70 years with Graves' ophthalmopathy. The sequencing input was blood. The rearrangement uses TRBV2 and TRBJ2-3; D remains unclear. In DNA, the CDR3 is TGTGCCAGCAGTGAGGTATGGGGCACAGATACGCAGTATTTT. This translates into CASSEVWGTDTQYF. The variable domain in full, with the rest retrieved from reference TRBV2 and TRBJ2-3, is EPEVTQTPSHQVTQMGQEVILRCVPISNHLYFYWYRQILGQKVEFLVSFYNNEISEKSEIFDDQFSVERPDGSNFTLKIRSTKLEDSAMYFCASSEVWGTDTQYFGPGTRLTVL.